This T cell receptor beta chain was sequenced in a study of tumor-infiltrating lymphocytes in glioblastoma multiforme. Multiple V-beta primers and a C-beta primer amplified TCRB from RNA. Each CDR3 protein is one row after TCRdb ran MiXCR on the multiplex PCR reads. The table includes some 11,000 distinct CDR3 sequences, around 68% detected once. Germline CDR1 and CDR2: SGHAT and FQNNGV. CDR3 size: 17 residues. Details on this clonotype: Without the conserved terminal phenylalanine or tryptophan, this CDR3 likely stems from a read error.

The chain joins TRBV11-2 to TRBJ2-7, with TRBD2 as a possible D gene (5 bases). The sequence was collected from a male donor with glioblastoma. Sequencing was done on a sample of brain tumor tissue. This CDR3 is CASSLDLGGNFSYVQYL. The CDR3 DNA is TGTGCCAGCAGCTTAGATCTTGGAGGCAACTTCTCCTACGTGCAGTACTTA.